This T cell receptor beta chain appears in the sequencing data of a study of beta chain features in type 1 diabetes. Cells sorted by CD45RO/CCR7/CD25/CD127/CD95/CD27 comprised CD4+ naive, central memory, regulatory and stem cell-like memory cells. Investigators reverse transcribed all isolated RNA, so they sequenced expressed TCRB transcripts. The repertoire was sequenced with immunoSEQ multiplex PCR; TCRdb's copy has only in-frame clones and lacks some. This sample has 450,000 to 600,000 clones, with approximately 28% found just once. Germline V gives CDR1 SGHTA, CDR2 FQGNSA. The V gene lost 1 base and the J gene lost 2 bases, with 8 bases spanning the gap. This CDR3 has 14 amino acids.

The chain couples TRBV7-2 to TRBJ1-2; possible D gene TRBD1, 6 bases. Material: naive CD4+ T cells from blood. The TCR originated in a man aged 18 to 30 in good health. The CDR3 region has the DNA TGTGCCAGCAGCTTAGGGGACAAGAACTATGGCTACACCTTC. Translating it yields CASSLGDKNYGYTF. The whole variable domain, filled in from reference TRBV7-2 and TRBJ1-2, reads GAGVSQSPSNKVTEKGKDVELRCDPISGHTALYWYRQSLGQGLEFLIYFQGNSAPDKSGLPSDRFSAERTGGSVSTLTIQRTQQEDSAVYLCASSLGDKNYGYTFGSGTRLTVV.